The clone carrying this T cell receptor beta chain was picked up a small number of times. A read error may account for a junction end that differs from germline. Expressed TCRB transcripts got sequenced, as all isolated RNA was reverse transcribed. TCRdb's table, derived via immunoSEQ multiplex PCR, lists solely in-frame clones and lacks some. Of about 930,000 clones in the sample, roughly 15% were seen once. These data belong to a study of beta chain features in type 1 diabetes. Germline V CDR1 and CDR2: SGHVS, FQNEAQ. This CDR3 has 12 residues. This sequence originates from a woman in her late teens or twenties in good health. The V gene is TRBV7-8, the J gene TRBJ2-7; no reliable D call. The material sequenced was naive CD4+ T cells from blood. The CDR3 DNA reads TGTGCCAGCAGCGCGTTAGGGCTAGTGGGGAACTTC. Its protein is CASSALGLVGNF.